This T cell receptor (beta chain) was sequenced for a study of cytomegalovirus exposure and HLA in healthy donors. Primers for the PCR totalled 60 Vbeta and 13 Jbeta. Data came from immunoSEQ multiplex PCR; TCRdb stores just in-frame clones and leaves some out. The sample shows 110,000 to 150,000 clones, over 70% of them seen only once. This CDR3 has 13 amino acids. Germline V CDR1 and CDR2: LGHNA, YNFKEQ. The ends were cut back, 3 bases at V and 1 base at J, with 6 bases in the middle. About this clone itself: What it binds is unknown.

Study findings and constraints: For most TCR beta V segments, an earlier analysis put the productive rate at about 87% or about 30% of the time. The likely origin of a cluster of highly shared sequence variants was a sequencing artifact. The classifier reportedly diagnosed cytomegalovirus status with high sensitivity and specificity.

The chain joins TRBV4-2 to TRBJ1-1; tentatively, D is TRBD1 (6 bases). Sequencing used PBMCs. This TCR came from a man aged 35 to 55 in good health and CMV-seronegative. The CDR3 DNA reads as TGTGCCAGCAGCCAGACAGGGAACACTGAAGCTTTCTTT. This codes for CASSQTGNTEAFF.